This T cell receptor (beta chain) was captured by sequencing in a study of vaccination and CD4 T cells after COVID-19. Study-level information: The convalescents were made up of six males and four females, two of whom were Hispanic.

Oncomine TCR Beta short-read sequencing was applied to DNA from cultured CD4+ T cells. From CD4+ T cells that had been cultured, genomic DNA was extracted. From the PCR reads, TCRdb called clonotypes with MiXCR, one entry per CDR3 protein. Seen here are roughly 23,000 distinct CDR3 sequences, more than 40% observed once, and the top ten hold approximately 19%. Study-level points and caveats: The study found median SARS-CoV-2-reactive clonotypes rising from roughly 19 to 38, not significantly.

The CDR3 contains 13 residues. V lost 7 bases to trimming and J lost 10 bases; unmatched junction nucleotides: 8. Germline-derived CDR1 and CDR2 are MNHNS and SASEGT. Treatment indicated: approximately 10-day PBMC culture with coronavirus spike peptide pools or control peptides (ViraFEST assay). CD4+ T cells were isolated by negative selection after ten to eleven days of culture. In the case of this clonotype: The antigen remains unidentified.

The receptor comes from a human donor who received a COVID-19 vaccine. The sequences come from CD4+ T cells from blood, cultured in vitro, collected before SARS-CoV-2 vaccination. V is TRBV6-1 and J is TRBJ2-1; 9 nucleotides align to TRBD2. The CDR3 nucleotides are TGTGCCAGCACTCCTAGCGGGGAGAGGGAGCAGTTCTTC. Translating gives CASTPSGEREQFF.